Listed here are 15 T cell receptor beta chains from one sample, sequenced in a study of cytomegalovirus exposure and HLA in healthy donors. The primer mix had 60 Vbeta and 13 Jbeta primers. The method was immunoSEQ multiplex PCR; TCRdb's version includes in-frame clones alone and lacks a portion of them. The sample consists of roughly 62,000 clones, around three quarters of them appearing once. The material sequenced was PBMCs. These TCRs come from a woman in her thirties or forties in good health and CMV-seropositive.

V gene TRBV19 combines with J gene TRBJ1-5, with TRBD1 identical over 7 bases. The CDR3 spans 15 residues. With V trimmed by 0 bases and J by 3 bases, 2 bases remained unmatched. Germline CDR1 is LNHDA and CDR2 is SQIVND (reference sequence). DNA of the CDR3: TGTGCCAGTAGTATAGACAGGGGGTACAATCAGCCCCAGCATTTT. Its translation is CASSIDRGYNQPQHF.

The chain uses TRBV21-1 and TRBJ1-5; no DNA check was done on the table's D call, TRBD1. TRBV21-1 is deemed a pseudogene. The length of the CDR3 is 17 residues. The CDR3 spells CASTGTGDPQEDQPQHF. In nucleotides, the CDR3 is TGTGCCAGTACCGGGACAGGGGACCCCCAGGAGGATCAGCCCCAGCATTTT.

This chain connects TRBV6-1 to TRBJ2-7; TRBD1 matches at 7 bases. Trimming removed 6 bases from V and 2 bases from J; junction bases left unmatched: 10. Germline CDR1 is MNHNS and CDR2 is SASEGT. The length of the CDR3 is 15 residues. CDR3 protein: CASSEQGLKPYEQYF. In nucleotides, the CDR3 is TGTGCCAGCAGCGAACAGGGGTTAAAGCCCTACGAGCAGTACTTC.

The CDR3 region is CASSPREGETQYF. For the CDR3, the DNA is TGTGCCAGCAGCCCCCGGGAGGGGGAGACCCAGTACTTC. V usage is TRBV5-4 and J usage is TRBJ2-5, with 8 positions matching TRBD2. This CDR3 comprises 13 residues. The V and J ends lost 4 bases and 5 bases, in that order; junction bases with no gene match: 4. Germline lookup yields CDR1 SGHNT and CDR2 YYREEE (reference sequence).

Only one count was recorded for this clone. The chain is built from TRBV5-1 and TRBJ2-7, with D possibly TRBD2 on 6 matching bases. V lost 0 bases to trimming and J lost 0 bases, with 13 bases between them. The CDR3 totals 16 residues. The germline V gene encodes CDR1 SGHRS and CDR2 YFSETQ. The CDR3 is CASSLAGGAYSYEQYF. For the CDR3, the DNA is TGCGCCAGCAGCTTGGCTGGCGGGGCCTACTCCTACGAGCAGTACTTC.

The V call is TRBV10-3, the J call TRBJ2-3; 14 nucleotides match TRBD2. CDR1 is ENHRY, CDR2 SYGVKD, per germline. CDR3 length: 16 amino acids. With V trimmed by 7 bases and J by 8 bases, 11 bases remained unmatched. The CDR3 DNA sequence: TGTGCCATCACCGGGACTAGCGGGGGCCTGGGGGGTACGCAGTATTTT. Translation gives CAITGTSGGLGGTQYF.

This rearrangement joins TRBV11-2 to TRBJ2-5; 7 nucleotides align to TRBD2. This CDR3 spans 15 amino acids. Germline assignment: CDR1 SGHAT and CDR2 FQNNGV. The V segment lost 4 bases and the J segment 2 bases; nucleotides outside the gene matches: 7. The CDR3 DNA is TGTGCCAGCAGCTCGTGGACTAGAGGACAAGAGACCCAGTACTTC. Protein product: CASSSWTRGQETQYF.

The CDR3 bases are TGTGCCATCAGTGAGTCGGGCAGGAACTCTGGAAACACCATATATTTT. As protein: CAISESGRNSGNTIYF. The V gene is TRBV10-3, the J gene TRBJ1-3; D is undetermined. V was pared by 0 bases and J by 0 bases, with 9 bases between. CDR3 size: 16 residues. CDR1 is ENHRY and CDR2 is SYGVKD in the germline V gene.

The CDR3 coding sequence is TGTGCCAGCAGCTTCAGGGGTACCTACGAGCAGTACTTC. It yields the protein CASSFRGTYEQYF. V usage is TRBV5-4 and J usage is TRBJ2-7; tentatively, D is TRBD1 (6 bases). Looked up from germline, CDR1 is SGHNT and CDR2 is YYREEE (reference sequence). This CDR3 comprises 13 residues. Trimming pared 2 bases from V and 2 bases from J, leaving 8 bases between.

The chain combines TRBV29-1 with TRBJ1-1; 9 bases fit TRBD1. The CDR3 has 14 residues. V lost 7 bases and J lost 4; bases outside the gene matches: 10. Germline loops: CDR1 SQVTM, CDR2 ANQGSEA. In DNA, the CDR3 is TGCAGCGCACGGAACAGGGGGCTTTCCACTGAAGCTTTCTTT. Its protein is CSARNRGLSTEAFF.

This clone was seen only once. CDR3 amino acids: CASSSQTINSPLHF. In DNA form, the CDR3 reads TGTGCCAGCAGCTCTCAGACTATAAATTCACCCCTCCACTTT. This sequence joins TRBV9 and TRBJ1-6, with D uncertain. CDR1 and CDR2 (germline): SGDLS, YYNGEE. This CDR3 contains 14 residues. The V and J ends lost 4 bases and 7 bases respectively, with 12 bases between them.

Worth noting for this clone: The junction and the germline gene differ at one end; a read error may be behind it. The rearrangement joins TRBV7-9 to TRBJ2-2; 7 nucleotides match TRBD1. Germline assignment: CDR1 SEHNR and CDR2 FQNEAQ (reference sequence). The CDR3 has 16 residues. Written as DNA, the CDR3 is TGTTCCAGCAGCTCGCCGGGACAGAAGGTCACCGGGGAGCTGTTTTTT. Translation: CSSSSPGQKVTGELFF.

The rearrangement uses TRBV6-6 and TRBJ2-3; 7 bases map to TRBD2. J lost 0 bases, V lost 10 bases, and 10 bases had no gene match. The CDR3 has 15 residues. Germline loops: CDR1 MNHNY, CDR2 SVGAGI (reference sequence). CDR3 in DNA: TGTGCCACAAGCCGCCTAGCGGAAAGCACAGATACGCAGTATTTT. It is translated as CATSRLAESTDTQYF.

With regard to this clone: The junction does not match germline at one end; this may be a read error. The V call is TRBV7-9, the J call TRBJ2-7, with 11 bases matching TRBD2. In germline, CDR1 is SEHNR, CDR2 FQNEAQ (reference sequence). This CDR3 contains 15 residues. The CDR3 DNA reads TGTTCCAGCAGCTTAGATCTAGCGGGGGGAAACGAGCAGTACTTC. Its translation is CSSSLDLAGGNEQYF.

As concerns this clone: The junction departs from the called germline gene at one end, perhaps through a read error. The chain uses TRBV7-7 and TRBJ2-7; tentatively, D is TRBD2 (6 bases). The CDR3 consists of 15 residues. CDR1 is SSHAT and CDR2 is FNYEAQ in the germline V gene (reference sequence). The CDR3 DNA reads as TGTGCTAGCAGCTTCGGACTGGGGGGTGACTACGAGCAGTACTTC. This gives the protein CASSFGLGGDYEQYF.